This is a list of T cell receptor beta chains from one sample in a study of blood T cell repertoires in COVID-19. The table came from immunoSEQ multiplex PCR; TCRdb's copy has only in-frame clones and leaves some out. The table includes some 180,000 clones, 70% to 90% detected once. The sequencing sample was made of peripheral blood. These receptors were taken from a man aged 50-59 years with COVID-19, enrolled during active disease. Each CDR3 is given with its conserved first and last residue. The D gene is left open where the match is weak. Where a row states a size, it is once, few, many or the class of an expanded clone; other rows omit it.

j_gene: TRBJ2-3; d_gene: TRBD1; abundance: .; v_gene: TRBV7-9; CDR3nt: TGTGCCAGCAGCAACCGGGACAGGGGAAGGGCAGATACGCAGTATTTT; CDR3aa: CASSNRDRGRADTQYF
j_gene: TRBJ2-7; d_gene: TRBD2; abundance: .; v_gene: TRBV7-9; CDR3nt: TGTGCCAGCAGCTGGGGGGGGTTGTCCGGCTCCTACGAGCAGTACTTC; CDR3aa: CASSWGGLSGSYEQYF
j_gene: TRBJ2-7; d_gene: TRBD2; abundance: once; v_gene: TRBV7-9; CDR3nt: TGTGCCAGCAGCACTAGCGGGGGGACCTACGAGCAGTACTTC; CDR3aa: CASSTSGGTYEQYF
j_gene: TRBJ2-3; d_gene: TRBD2; abundance: .; v_gene: TRBV5-5; CDR3nt: TGTGCCAGCAGCCCGGGACTAGCGGAACTAACAGATACGCAGTATTTT; CDR3aa: CASSPGLAELTDTQYF
j_gene: TRBJ2-2; d_gene: TRBD2; abundance: .; v_gene: TRBV19; CDR3nt: TGTGCCAGCGGGGGGACGCCGAACACCGGGGAGCTGTTTTTT; CDR3aa: CASGGTPNTGELFF
j_gene: TRBJ2-3; d_gene: TRBD2; abundance: .; v_gene: TRBV19; CDR3nt: TGTGCCAGTAGTACTAGCGGTCCCACAGATACGCAGTATTTT; CDR3aa: CASSTSGPTDTQYF
j_gene: TRBJ1-3; d_gene: .; abundance: .; v_gene: TRBV5-4; CDR3nt: TGTGCCAGCAGCTTGGGCTGGGGGGGCTCCTCTGGAAACACCATATATTTT; CDR3aa: CASSLGWGGSSGNTIYF
j_gene: TRBJ1-6; d_gene: .; abundance: .; v_gene: TRBV7-6; CDR3nt: TGTGCCAGCAGCTTAGGGCCCGGGGGTCCTAAGAATTCACCCCTCCACTTT; CDR3aa: CASSLGPGGPKNSPLHF
j_gene: TRBJ2-5; d_gene: TRBD2; abundance: once; v_gene: TRBV5-1; CDR3nt: TGCGCCAGCTGTCCACGCGGGAGGGTCCAAGAGACCCAGTACTTC; CDR3aa: CASCPRGRVQETQYF
j_gene: TRBJ1-5; d_gene: .; abundance: .; v_gene: TRBV18; CDR3nt: TGTGCCAGCTCACCGGAGGGTGGAGGGTATCAGCCCCAGCATTTT; CDR3aa: CASSPEGGGYQPQHF
j_gene: TRBJ1-5; d_gene: TRBD1; abundance: once; v_gene: TRBV19; CDR3nt: TGTGCCAGTAGCGGGACAGAAACTAATCAGCCCCAGCATTTT; CDR3aa: CASSGTETNQPQHF
j_gene: TRBJ2-3; d_gene: .; abundance: .; v_gene: TRBV27; CDR3nt: TGTGCCAGCAGTTTCCTCCCCTTCTACACAGATACGCAGTATTTT; CDR3aa: CASSFLPFYTDTQYF
j_gene: TRBJ2-1; d_gene: TRBD2; abundance: .; v_gene: TRBV6-5; CDR3nt: TGTGCCAGCAGTCCGAATAGCGGGGGGGCCAATGAGCAGTTCTTC; CDR3aa: CASSPNSGGANEQFF
j_gene: TRBJ2-3; d_gene: TRBD1; abundance: .; v_gene: TRBV5-1; CDR3nt: TGCGCCAGCAGCTCGGCGACAGGGGTCGTAGCAGATACGCAGTATTTT; CDR3aa: CASSSATGVVADTQYF
j_gene: TRBJ1-3; d_gene: .; abundance: .; v_gene: TRBV30; CDR3nt: TGTGCCTACACTGGCGGGGCTGGAAACACCATATATTTT; CDR3aa: CAYTGGAGNTIYF
j_gene: TRBJ1-1; d_gene: TRBD1; abundance: .; v_gene: TRBV6-2/TRBV6-3; CDR3nt: TGTGCCAGCAGTTGGACAGGGGGGACTGAAGCTTTCTTT; CDR3aa: CASSWTGGTEAFF
j_gene: TRBJ2-2; d_gene: TRBD1; abundance: .; v_gene: TRBV7-6; CDR3nt: TGTGCCAGCAGCTTAGAAGACAGGGACACCGGGGAGCTGTTTTTT; CDR3aa: CASSLEDRDTGELFF
j_gene: TRBJ2-3; d_gene: TRBD1; abundance: .; v_gene: TRBV5-1; CDR3nt: TGCGCCAGCAGCAAGGACGGGACAGGGGTACCTACTACGCAGTATTTT; CDR3aa: CASSKDGTGVPTTQYF
j_gene: TRBJ1-2; d_gene: TRBD1; abundance: .; v_gene: TRBV11-2; CDR3nt: TGTGCCAGCAGCTTTGGACAGGGAGGGTATGATTCTGGCTACACCTTC; CDR3aa: CASSFGQGGYDSGYTF
j_gene: TRBJ1-6; d_gene: TRBD1; abundance: .; v_gene: TRBV19; CDR3nt: TGTGCCAGTAGTATGGACAGGGCTGATTCACCCCTCCACTTT; CDR3aa: CASSMDRADSPLHF
j_gene: TRBJ1-1; d_gene: .; abundance: .; v_gene: TRBV29-1; CDR3nt: TGCAGCACGACAAAGGGCCGGGGCACTGAAGCTTTCTTT; CDR3aa: CSTTKGRGTEAFF
j_gene: TRBJ1-1; d_gene: TRBD1; abundance: .; v_gene: TRBV7-2; CDR3nt: TGTGCCAGCAGCCCAGGACAGGGGCAGGAAGCTTTCTTT; CDR3aa: CASSPGQGQEAFF
j_gene: TRBJ2-1; d_gene: TRBD1; abundance: once; v_gene: TRBV7-2; CDR3nt: TGTGCCAGCAGCTCGCTCGACAGGGGAGGTGAGCAGTTCTTC; CDR3aa: CASSSLDRGGEQFF
j_gene: TRBJ1-5; d_gene: .; abundance: .; v_gene: TRBV27; CDR3nt: TGTGCCAGCAGTCGTCAAGGGGAGGGCAATCAGCCCCAGCATTTT; CDR3aa: CASSRQGEGNQPQHF
j_gene: TRBJ2-1; d_gene: TRBD2; abundance: .; v_gene: TRBV10-2; CDR3nt: TGCGCCAGCAGAGCAGGACTAGCGGGTGTCGATGAGCAGTTCTTC; CDR3aa: CASRAGLAGVDEQFF
j_gene: TRBJ2-7; d_gene: .; abundance: .; v_gene: TRBV14; CDR3nt: TGTGCCAGCAGCCAAGACCCAGGGGCCTACGAGCAGTACTTC; CDR3aa: CASSQDPGAYEQYF
j_gene: TRBJ1-1; d_gene: TRBD1; abundance: .; v_gene: TRBV28; CDR3nt: TGTGCCAGCAGTTCTACGTCGGGACAGATGAACACTGAAGCTTTCTTT; CDR3aa: CASSSTSGQMNTEAFF
j_gene: TRBJ1-6; d_gene: TRBD1; abundance: .; v_gene: TRBV7-8; CDR3nt: TGTGCCAGCAGCTCCACAGGGGACAATTCACCCCTCCACTTT; CDR3aa: CASSSTGDNSPLHF
j_gene: TRBJ1-5; d_gene: TRBD1; abundance: .; v_gene: TRBV19; CDR3nt: TGTGCCAGTAGTACCCAGGGGGATCAGCCCCAGCATTTT; CDR3aa: CASSTQGDQPQHF
j_gene: TRBJ2-3; d_gene: TRBD2; abundance: .; v_gene: TRBV5-4; CDR3nt: TGTGCCAGCAGACTTGGTAGCGGGGGGGCGGATACGCAGTATTTT; CDR3aa: CASRLGSGGADTQYF
j_gene: TRBJ2-1; d_gene: .; abundance: .; v_gene: TRBV24-1; CDR3nt: TGTGCCACCAGGCAGGGGCGATACAATGAGCAGTTCTTC; CDR3aa: CATRQGRYNEQFF
j_gene: TRBJ2-7; d_gene: .; abundance: few; v_gene: TRBV25-1; CDR3nt: TGTGCCAGCAGTGACAGGGGCTACGAGCAGTACTTC; CDR3aa: CASSDRGYEQYF
j_gene: TRBJ1-4; d_gene: .; abundance: .; v_gene: TRBV19; CDR3nt: TGTGCCAGTAGTACCGCGCGACAATTCATTTCAACTAATGAAAAACTGTTTTTT; CDR3aa: CASSTARQFISTNEKLFF
j_gene: TRBJ2-3; d_gene: TRBD2; abundance: .; v_gene: TRBV7-8; CDR3nt: TGTGCCAGCAGCCTCCCGGTTTGGACTAGCGGAAACACAGATACGCAGTATTTT; CDR3aa: CASSLPVWTSGNTDTQYF
j_gene: TRBJ1-1; d_gene: .; abundance: .; v_gene: TRBV6-4; CDR3nt: TGTGCCAGCAGTGATACAGGGAACGGTGAAGCTTTCTTT; CDR3aa: CASSDTGNGEAFF
j_gene: TRBJ2-1; d_gene: .; abundance: .; v_gene: TRBV4-2; CDR3nt: TGTGCCAGCAGCCAAGATAGGACGGGAGCACCCTACAATGAGCAGTTCTTC; CDR3aa: CASSQDRTGAPYNEQFF
j_gene: TRBJ2-5; d_gene: TRBD2; abundance: .; v_gene: TRBV12-5; CDR3nt: TGTGCTAGTGGTTTGATTGGGACTAGCGGGAGGGGGGAAGAGACCCAGTACTTC; CDR3aa: CASGLIGTSGRGEETQYF
j_gene: TRBJ1-2; d_gene: TRBD1; abundance: .; v_gene: TRBV10-3; CDR3nt: TGTGCCATCAGTGATATTGGGGACAGGGGGGTCTATGGCTACACCTTC; CDR3aa: CAISDIGDRGVYGYTF